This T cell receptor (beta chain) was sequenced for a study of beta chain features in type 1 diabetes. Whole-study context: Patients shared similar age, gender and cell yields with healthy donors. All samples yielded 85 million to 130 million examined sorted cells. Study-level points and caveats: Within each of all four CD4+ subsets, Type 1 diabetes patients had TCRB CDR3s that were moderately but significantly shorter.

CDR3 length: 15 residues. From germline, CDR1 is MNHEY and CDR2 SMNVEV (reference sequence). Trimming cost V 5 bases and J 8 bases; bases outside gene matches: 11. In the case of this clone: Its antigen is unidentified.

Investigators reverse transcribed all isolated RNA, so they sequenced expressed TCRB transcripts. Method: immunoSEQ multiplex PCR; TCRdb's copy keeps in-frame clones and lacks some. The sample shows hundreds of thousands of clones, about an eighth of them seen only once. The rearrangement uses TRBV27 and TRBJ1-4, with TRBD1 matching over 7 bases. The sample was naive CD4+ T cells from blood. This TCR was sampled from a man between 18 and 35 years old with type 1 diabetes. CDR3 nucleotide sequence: TGTGCCAGCAGTGACGACAGGGTCAAGGGCGAAAAACTGTTTTTT. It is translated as CASSDDRVKGEKLFF. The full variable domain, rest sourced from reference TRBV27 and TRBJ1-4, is EAQVTQNPRYLITVTGKKLTVTCSQNMNHEYMSWYRQDPGLGLRQIYYSMNVEVTDKGDVPEGYKVSRKEKRNFPLILESPSPNQTSLYFCASSDDRVKGEKLFFGSGTQLSVL.